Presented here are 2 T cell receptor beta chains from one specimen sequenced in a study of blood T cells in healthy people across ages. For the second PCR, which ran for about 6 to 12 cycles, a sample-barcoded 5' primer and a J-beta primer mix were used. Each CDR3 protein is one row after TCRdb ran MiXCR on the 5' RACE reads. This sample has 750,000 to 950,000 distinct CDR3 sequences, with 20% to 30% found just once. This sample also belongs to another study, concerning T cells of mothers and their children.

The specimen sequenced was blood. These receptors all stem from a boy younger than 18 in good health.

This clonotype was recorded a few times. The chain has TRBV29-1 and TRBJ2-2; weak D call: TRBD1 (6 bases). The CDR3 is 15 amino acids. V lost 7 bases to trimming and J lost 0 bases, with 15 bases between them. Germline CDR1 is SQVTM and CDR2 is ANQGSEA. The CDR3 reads CSAGGGLANTGELFF. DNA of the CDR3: TGCAGCGCTGGGGGCGGCCTCGCGAACACCGGGGAGCTGTTTTTT.

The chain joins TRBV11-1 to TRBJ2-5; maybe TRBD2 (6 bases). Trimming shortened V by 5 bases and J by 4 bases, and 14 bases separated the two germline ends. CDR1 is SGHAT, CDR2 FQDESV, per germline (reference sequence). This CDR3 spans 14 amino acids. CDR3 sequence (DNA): TGTGCCAGCAGCGATAGACTAGTGCGAGAGACCCAGTACTTC. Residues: CASSDRLVRETQYF.